A single T cell receptor (beta chain) is shown here with its context. Its antigen remains unknown. Using RNA transcripts as the source, TCR beta CDR3 regions were amplified. The HTBI primer set was used in a first-round RT-PCR of the TCR CDR3. MiXCR, applied by TCRdb to the multiplex PCR reads, yields one record per CDR3 protein. Of hundreds of thousands of distinct CDR3 sequences listed, roughly 37% are singletons. This record belongs to a study of T cells in Graves' hyperthyroidism and ophthalmopathy. Study conclusions and caveats: Blood also carried most thyroid clonotypes expanded above 0.001.

No progression to ophthalmopathy during 18 months of follow-up defined stable disease. Criteria for exclusion of patients were uncontrolled infection, other autoimmune disease, pregnancy or lactation. Out of 10 ml of fresh peripheral blood came the PBMCs. The germline V gene encodes CDR1 MNHEY and CDR2 SVGAGI. The CDR3 has 12 amino acids. V was cut by 6 bases and J by 7 bases, with 7 bases left in between. The chain combines TRBV6-5 with TRBJ1-6; D not resolved. The sequencing input was blood. The origin of this receptor is a man younger than 30 with Graves' hyperthyroidism. In DNA, the CDR3 is TGTGCCAGCAGGAGCAGCAATTCACCCCTCCACTTT. Its translation is CASRSSNSPLHF.